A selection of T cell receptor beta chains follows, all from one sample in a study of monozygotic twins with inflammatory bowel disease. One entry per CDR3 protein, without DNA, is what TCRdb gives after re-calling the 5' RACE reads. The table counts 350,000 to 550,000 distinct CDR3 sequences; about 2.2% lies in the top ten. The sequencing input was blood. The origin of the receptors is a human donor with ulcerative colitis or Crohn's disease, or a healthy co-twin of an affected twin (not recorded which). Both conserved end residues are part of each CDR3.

cdr3_aa: CASSLGGAGEAFF
v_call: TRBV5-6
j_call: TRBJ1-1

cdr3_aa: CASSFWGNSGNTIYF
v_call: TRBV12-3/TRBV12-4
j_call: TRBJ1-3

cdr3_aa: CSASLAGAYEQYF
v_call: TRBV20-1
j_call: TRBJ2-7

cdr3_aa: CASSQIAGTDTQYF
v_call: TRBV4-1
j_call: TRBJ2-3

cdr3_aa: CSARDYRRGNTEAFF
v_call: TRBV20-1
j_call: TRBJ1-1

cdr3_aa: CASSGTVYNEQFF
v_call: TRBV19
j_call: TRBJ2-1

cdr3_aa: CASSSTGTASGNTIYF
v_call: TRBV19
j_call: TRBJ1-3

cdr3_aa: CASSLEGLAGANSYEHYF
v_call: TRBV5-6
j_call: TRBJ2-7

cdr3_aa: CASSERDNSYEQYF
v_call: TRBV6-1
j_call: TRBJ2-7

cdr3_aa: CASSLSGELLETQYF
v_call: TRBV5-6
j_call: TRBJ2-5

cdr3_aa: CASRPSGRALYEQYF
v_call: TRBV7-2
j_call: TRBJ2-7

cdr3_aa: CASRSGSASSGNTIYF
v_call: TRBV6-2/TRBV6-3
j_call: TRBJ1-3

cdr3_aa: CASRAFPGQGLHEQYF
v_call: TRBV5-4
j_call: TRBJ2-7

cdr3_aa: CASSPFGQREQFF
v_call: TRBV5-6
j_call: TRBJ2-1

cdr3_aa: CASSQVVGSYNSPLHF
v_call: TRBV4-2
j_call: TRBJ1-6

cdr3_aa: CASSSLDRANVLTF
v_call: TRBV5-1
j_call: TRBJ2-6

cdr3_aa: CASSRAGTPSNEQYF
v_call: TRBV5-1
j_call: TRBJ2-7

cdr3_aa: CAWGRSGNTIYF
v_call: TRBV28
j_call: TRBJ1-3

cdr3_aa: CASSQDLVSYEQYF
v_call: TRBV4-2
j_call: TRBJ2-7

cdr3_aa: CASSSGQSYEQYF
v_call: TRBV5-1
j_call: TRBJ2-7

cdr3_aa: CASSASDGARTEAFF
v_call: TRBV18
j_call: TRBJ1-1

cdr3_aa: CASKGFETQGDTEAFF
v_call: TRBV19
j_call: TRBJ1-1

cdr3_aa: CASSQGRGSEQYF
v_call: TRBV4-3
j_call: TRBJ2-7

cdr3_aa: CASSYSTSQETQYF
v_call: TRBV6-6
j_call: TRBJ2-5

cdr3_aa: CASSLEGFRPNTGELFF
v_call: TRBV5-1
j_call: TRBJ2-2

cdr3_aa: CASSLAGRGGYTQYF
v_call: TRBV7-9
j_call: TRBJ2-3

cdr3_aa: CASGLTANTEAFF
v_call: TRBV12-5
j_call: TRBJ1-1

cdr3_aa: CASSTGASGGDEQFF
v_call: TRBV7-6
j_call: TRBJ2-1

cdr3_aa: CASSSQGGLGNIQYF
v_call: TRBV5-1
j_call: TRBJ2-4

cdr3_aa: CASSFSRGEAFF
v_call: TRBV7-9
j_call: TRBJ1-1

cdr3_aa: CASWDREGTGELFF
v_call: TRBV19
j_call: TRBJ2-2

cdr3_aa: CASSQVYAAGVGTDTQYF
v_call: TRBV4-1
j_call: TRBJ2-3

cdr3_aa: CASSLGSLAGVRTYNEQFF
v_call: TRBV11-2
j_call: TRBJ2-1

cdr3_aa: CAISQREGRSSYNEQFF
v_call: TRBV10-3
j_call: TRBJ2-1

cdr3_aa: CATSRDRATNEQFF
v_call: TRBV15
j_call: TRBJ2-1

cdr3_aa: CASSEGTWYRGVYTEAFF
v_call: TRBV6-1
j_call: TRBJ1-1

cdr3_aa: CASSPEEGTGTQETQYF
v_call: TRBV18
j_call: TRBJ2-5

cdr3_aa: CASSQQDRERYEQYF
v_call: TRBV4-1
j_call: TRBJ2-7

cdr3_aa: CSARRTWTGTDTQYF
v_call: TRBV20-1
j_call: TRBJ2-3

cdr3_aa: CASTIAGQTIGGYTF
v_call: TRBV19
j_call: TRBJ1-2

cdr3_aa: CSAMRGLSSYNEQFF
v_call: TRBV29-1
j_call: TRBJ2-1

cdr3_aa: CASSNVASAYNEQFF
v_call: TRBV5-1
j_call: TRBJ2-1

cdr3_aa: CASSRLLAGGKETQYF
v_call: TRBV7-2
j_call: TRBJ2-5

cdr3_aa: CASSPFQGGYGGYTF
v_call: TRBV14
j_call: TRBJ1-2

cdr3_aa: CSALRTISGNTIYF
v_call: TRBV20-1
j_call: TRBJ1-3

cdr3_aa: CASSQHTEVGTGELFF
v_call: TRBV7-9
j_call: TRBJ2-2

cdr3_aa: CASSYGDGRYEQYF
v_call: TRBV6-5
j_call: TRBJ2-7

cdr3_aa: CASSRGQAGSYEQYF
v_call: TRBV18
j_call: TRBJ2-7

cdr3_aa: CASSPQFGGRVHNEQFF
v_call: TRBV28
j_call: TRBJ2-1

cdr3_aa: CASSQDPRLSYGYTF
v_call: TRBV27
j_call: TRBJ1-2

cdr3_aa: CASSSSTGQGEQFF
v_call: TRBV5-1
j_call: TRBJ2-1

cdr3_aa: CASSLGGGFRGNIQYF
v_call: TRBV6-1
j_call: TRBJ2-4

cdr3_aa: CSDPGTGHNEKLFF
v_call: TRBV20-1
j_call: TRBJ1-4

cdr3_aa: CASSHQNQPQHF
v_call: TRBV5-5
j_call: TRBJ1-5

cdr3_aa: CASSPLQGATEAFF
v_call: TRBV4-2
j_call: TRBJ1-1

cdr3_aa: CASRPPGLAGAGELFF
v_call: TRBV12-3/TRBV12-4
j_call: TRBJ2-2

cdr3_aa: CASSSTGGWETQYF
v_call: TRBV12-3/TRBV12-4
j_call: TRBJ2-5

cdr3_aa: CARSTRTGNYGYTF
v_call: TRBV27
j_call: TRBJ1-2

cdr3_aa: CSVEGTGNTEAFF
v_call: TRBV29-1
j_call: TRBJ1-1